A single sample is the source of the 4 T cell receptor beta chains below, sequenced in a study of cytomegalovirus exposure and HLA in healthy donors. Both 60 Vbeta primers and 13 Jbeta primers went into the PCR. Assay: immunoSEQ multiplex PCR; the TCRdb copy retains only in-frame clones and omits some. In the table there are around 93,000 clones, about 78% of which are singletons. Sequencing was carried out using PBMCs. All receptors come from a woman aged 40 to 49 in good health and CMV-seronegative.

The chain is built from TRBV5-4 and TRBJ2-7, with TRBD2 identical over 10 bases. The J segment lost 0 bases and the V segment lost 7 bases, leaving 4 bases of the junction unmatched. The CDR3 is 14 amino acids. Germline values: CDR1 SGHNT, CDR2 YYREEE (reference sequence). In DNA form, the CDR3 reads TGTGCCAGCCAACGGACTAGCGGCTCCTACGAGCAGTACTTC. Its translation is CASQRTSGSYEQYF.

The V gene is TRBV28, the J gene TRBJ1-2; D gene ambiguous. CDR1 and CDR2 from the germline V gene are MDHEN and SYDVKM. The CDR3 extends over 15 amino acids. Deletions cut 4 bases from V and 0 bases from J, with 12 bases between. The DNA of the CDR3 is TGTGCCAGCAGTTATGTCGTCCTATCTAACTATGGCTACACCTTC. This gives the protein CASSYVVLSNYGYTF.

The chain employs TRBV25-1 and TRBJ2-1, with 8 bases that match TRBD2. This CDR3 region has 15 residues. With V trimmed by 4 bases and J by 5 bases, 7 bases remained unmatched. The germline V gene has CDR1 MGHDK and CDR2 SYGVNS. CDR3 in DNA: TGTGCCAGCAGTGCACCGGGACTAGTCCACAATGAGCAGTTCTTC. It is translated as CASSAPGLVHNEQFF.

The chain links TRBV7-2 to TRBJ2-7, with 11 bases that match TRBD2. This CDR3 has 15 amino acids. From germline, CDR1 is SGHTA and CDR2 FQGNSA. V was pared by 6 bases and J by 5 bases, with 9 bases of the junction left unmatched. CDR3 coding DNA: TGTGCCAGCAGTTTGAGACTAGCGGGAAGGGACGAGCAGTACTTC. This gives the protein CASSLRLAGRDEQYF.